This TCR beta chain was found in a study of blood T cell repertoires in COVID-19. About the study: Samples representing acute and convalescent COVID-19 were sourced from the United States, Italy and Spain. Nucleic acid was either cDNA or gDNA, and it came from T cells, B-cell-depleted T cells, or PBMCs.

Trimming left V 7 bases short and J 5 bases short, with 17 bases between. The CDR3 is 15 residues long. Germline V gene lookup returns CDR1 SEHNR and CDR2 FQNEAQ (reference sequence). Repertoires were generated with immunoSEQ multiplex PCR, while TCRdb's copy carries only in-frame clones and drops some. The profile shows 110,000 or so clones, 75% to 85% of them singletons. This clonotype was sampled from an elderly woman with active or convalescent COVID-19. This sequence joins TRBV7-9 and TRBJ1-4; the D is unclear. Sample: peripheral blood. The CDR3 here is CASNQDSRENEKLFF. The CDR3 region has the DNA TGTGCCAGCAACCAAGACTCCAGAGAAAATGAAAAACTGTTTTTT.